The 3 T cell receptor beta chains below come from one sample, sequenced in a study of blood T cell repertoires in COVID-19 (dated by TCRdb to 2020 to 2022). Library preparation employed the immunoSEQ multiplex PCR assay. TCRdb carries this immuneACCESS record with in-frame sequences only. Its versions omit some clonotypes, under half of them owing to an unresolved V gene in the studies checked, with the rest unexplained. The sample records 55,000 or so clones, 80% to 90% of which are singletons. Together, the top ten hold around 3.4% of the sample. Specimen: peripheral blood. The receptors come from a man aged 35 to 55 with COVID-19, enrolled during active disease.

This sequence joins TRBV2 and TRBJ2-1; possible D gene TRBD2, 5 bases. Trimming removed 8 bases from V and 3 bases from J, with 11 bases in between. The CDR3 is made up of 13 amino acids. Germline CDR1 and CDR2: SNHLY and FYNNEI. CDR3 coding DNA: TGTGCCAGCTATGGAGGCTACTACAATGAGCAGTTCTTC. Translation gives CASYGGYYNEQFF.

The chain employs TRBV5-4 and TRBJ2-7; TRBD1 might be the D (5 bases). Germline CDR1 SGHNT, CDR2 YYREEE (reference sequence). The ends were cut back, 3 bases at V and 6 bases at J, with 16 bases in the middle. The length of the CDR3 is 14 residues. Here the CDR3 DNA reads TGTGCCAGCAGCTCGCGAACAGGAGCCACCGAGCAGTACTTC. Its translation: CASSSRTGATEQYF.

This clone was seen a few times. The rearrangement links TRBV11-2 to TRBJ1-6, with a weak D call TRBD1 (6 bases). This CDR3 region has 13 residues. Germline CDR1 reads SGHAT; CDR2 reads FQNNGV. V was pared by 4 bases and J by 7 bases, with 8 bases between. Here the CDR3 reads CASSYGTNSPLHF. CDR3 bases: TGTGCCAGCAGCTATGGGACAAATTCACCCCTCCACTTT.